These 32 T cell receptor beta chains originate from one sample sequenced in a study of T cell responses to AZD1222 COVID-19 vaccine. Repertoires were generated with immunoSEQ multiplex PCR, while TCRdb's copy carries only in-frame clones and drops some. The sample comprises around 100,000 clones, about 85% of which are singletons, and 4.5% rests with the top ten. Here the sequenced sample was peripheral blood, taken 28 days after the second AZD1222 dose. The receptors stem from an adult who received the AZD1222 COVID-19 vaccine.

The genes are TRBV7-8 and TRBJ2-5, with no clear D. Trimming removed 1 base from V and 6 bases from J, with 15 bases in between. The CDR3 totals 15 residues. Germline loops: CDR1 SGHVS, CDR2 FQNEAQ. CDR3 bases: TGTGCCAGCAGCTTAGAGGGCAAGGGCAAACAGACCCAGTACTTC. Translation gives CASSLEGKGKQTQYF.

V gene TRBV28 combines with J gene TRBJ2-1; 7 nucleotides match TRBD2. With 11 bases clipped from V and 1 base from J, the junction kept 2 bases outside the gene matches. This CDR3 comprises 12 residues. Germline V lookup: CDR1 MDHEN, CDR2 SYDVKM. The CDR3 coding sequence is TGTGCCGGGGGGGAGTCCTACAATGAGCAGTTCTTC. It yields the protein CAGGESYNEQFF.

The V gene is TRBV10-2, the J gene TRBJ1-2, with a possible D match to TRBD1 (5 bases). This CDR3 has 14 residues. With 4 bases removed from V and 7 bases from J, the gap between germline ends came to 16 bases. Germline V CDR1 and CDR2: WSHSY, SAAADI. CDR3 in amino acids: CASSATRESSGYTF. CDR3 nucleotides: TGCGCCAGCAGTGCTACCAGGGAATCGAGTGGCTACACCTTC.

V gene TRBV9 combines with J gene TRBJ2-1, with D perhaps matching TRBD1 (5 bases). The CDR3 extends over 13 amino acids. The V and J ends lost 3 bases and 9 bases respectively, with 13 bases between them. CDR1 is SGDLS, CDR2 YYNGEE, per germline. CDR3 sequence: CASSGGPHSEQFF. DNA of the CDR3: TGTGCCAGCAGCGGGGGCCCCCACTCTGAGCAGTTCTTC.

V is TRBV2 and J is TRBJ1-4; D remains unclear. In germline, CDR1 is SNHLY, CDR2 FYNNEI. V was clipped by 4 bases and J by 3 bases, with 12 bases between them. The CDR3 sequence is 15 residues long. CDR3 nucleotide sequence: TGTGCCAGCAGTGTTGAGGGTTCAGCTAATGAAAAACTGTTTTTT. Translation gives CASSVEGSANEKLFF.

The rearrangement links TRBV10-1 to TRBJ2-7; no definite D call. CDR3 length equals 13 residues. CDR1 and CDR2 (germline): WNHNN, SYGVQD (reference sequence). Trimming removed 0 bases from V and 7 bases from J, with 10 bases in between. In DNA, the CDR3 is TGCGCCAGCAGTGAGTCGACGGTGGGAGAGCAGTACTTC. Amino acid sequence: CASSESTVGEQYF.

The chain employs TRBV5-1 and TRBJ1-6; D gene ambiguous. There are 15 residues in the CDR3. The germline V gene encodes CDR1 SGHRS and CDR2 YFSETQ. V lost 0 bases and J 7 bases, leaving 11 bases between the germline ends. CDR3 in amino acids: CASSLGRSSNSPLHF. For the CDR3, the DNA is TGCGCCAGCAGCTTGGGCCGCTCAAGCAATTCACCCCTCCACTTT. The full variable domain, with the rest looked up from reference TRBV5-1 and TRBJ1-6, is KAGVTQTPRYLIKTRGQQVTLSCSPISGHRSVSWYQQTPGQGLQFLFEYFSETQRNKGNFPGRFSGRQFSNSRSEMNVSTLELGDSALYLCASSLGRSSNSPLHFGNGTRLTVT.

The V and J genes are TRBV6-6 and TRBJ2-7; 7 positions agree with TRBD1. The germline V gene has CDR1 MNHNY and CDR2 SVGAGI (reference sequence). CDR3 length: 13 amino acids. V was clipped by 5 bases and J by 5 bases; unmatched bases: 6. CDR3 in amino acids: CASSPAGGDEQYF. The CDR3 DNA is TGTGCCAGCAGTCCCGCAGGGGGTGACGAGCAGTACTTC.

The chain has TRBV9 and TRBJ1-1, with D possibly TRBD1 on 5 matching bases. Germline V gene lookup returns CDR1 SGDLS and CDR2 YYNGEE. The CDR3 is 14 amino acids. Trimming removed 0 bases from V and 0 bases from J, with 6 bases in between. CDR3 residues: CASSVEGMNTEAFF. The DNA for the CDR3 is TGTGCCAGCAGCGTAGAGGGGATGAACACTGAAGCTTTCTTT.

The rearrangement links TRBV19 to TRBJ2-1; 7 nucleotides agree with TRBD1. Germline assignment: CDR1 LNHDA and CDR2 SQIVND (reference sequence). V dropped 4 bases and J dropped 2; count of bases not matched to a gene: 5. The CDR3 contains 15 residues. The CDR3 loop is CASSTDRIAYNEQFF. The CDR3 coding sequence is TGTGCCAGTAGTACGGACAGGATCGCCTACAATGAGCAGTTCTTC.

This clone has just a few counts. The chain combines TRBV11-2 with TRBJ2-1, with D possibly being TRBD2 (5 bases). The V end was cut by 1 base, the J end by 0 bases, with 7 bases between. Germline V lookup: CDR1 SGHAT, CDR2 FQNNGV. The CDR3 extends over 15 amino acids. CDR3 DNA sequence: TGTGCCAGCAGCTTAGCGGGGAGCTCCTACAATGAGCAGTTCTTC. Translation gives CASSLAGSSYNEQFF.

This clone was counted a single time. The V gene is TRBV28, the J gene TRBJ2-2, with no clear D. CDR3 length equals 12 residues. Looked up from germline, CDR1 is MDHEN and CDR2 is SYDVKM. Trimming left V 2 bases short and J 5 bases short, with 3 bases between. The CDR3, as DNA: TGTGCCAGCAGTTTAAATACCGGGGAGCTGTTTTTT. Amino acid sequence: CASSLNTGELFF.

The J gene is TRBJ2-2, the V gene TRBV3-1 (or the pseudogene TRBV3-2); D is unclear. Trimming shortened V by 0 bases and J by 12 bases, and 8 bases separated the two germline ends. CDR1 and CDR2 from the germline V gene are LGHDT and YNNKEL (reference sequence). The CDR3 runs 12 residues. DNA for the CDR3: TGTGCCAGCAGCCAAGAGCCAATTAAGCTGTTTTTT. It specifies CASSQEPIKLFF.

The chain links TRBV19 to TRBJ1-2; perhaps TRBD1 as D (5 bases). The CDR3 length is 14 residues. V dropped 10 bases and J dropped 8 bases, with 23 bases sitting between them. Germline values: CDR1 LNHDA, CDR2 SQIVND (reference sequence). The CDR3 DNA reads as TGTGCCACCGCGAGAGGCGGGGGGGGTTTAGGCTACACCTTC. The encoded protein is CATARGGGGLGYTF.

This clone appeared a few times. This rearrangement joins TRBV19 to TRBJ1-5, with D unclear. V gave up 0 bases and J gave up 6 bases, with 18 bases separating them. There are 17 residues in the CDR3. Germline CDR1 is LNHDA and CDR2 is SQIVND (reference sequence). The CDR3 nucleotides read TGTGCCAGTAGTATAGACCTCCTGCAGTCGCCGGGTCAGCCCCAGCATTTT. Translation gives CASSIDLLQSPGQPQHF. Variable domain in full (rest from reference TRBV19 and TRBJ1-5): DGGITQSPKYLFRKEGQNVTLSCEQNLNHDAMYWYRQDPGQGLRLIYYSQIVNDFQKGDIAEGYSVSREKKESFPLTVTSAQKNPTAFYLCASSIDLLQSPGQPQHFGDGTRLSIL.

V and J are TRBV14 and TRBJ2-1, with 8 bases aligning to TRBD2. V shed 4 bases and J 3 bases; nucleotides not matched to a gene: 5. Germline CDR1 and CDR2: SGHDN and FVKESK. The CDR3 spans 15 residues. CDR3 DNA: TGTGCCAGCAGCCGTAGCGGGAAAATCTACAATGAGCAGTTCTTC. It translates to CASSRSGKIYNEQFF.

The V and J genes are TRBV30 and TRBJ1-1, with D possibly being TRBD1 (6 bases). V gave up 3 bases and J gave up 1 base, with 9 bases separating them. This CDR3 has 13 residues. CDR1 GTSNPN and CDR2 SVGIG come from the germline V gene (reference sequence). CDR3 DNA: TGTGCCTGGAGCAGGGGCGGGAACACTGAAGCTTTCTTT. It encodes CAWSRGGNTEAFF.

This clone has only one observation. This CDR3 reads CASSQGLADTGELFF. The CDR3 DNA sequence: TGTGCCAGCAGCCAGGGACTAGCGGACACCGGGGAGCTGTTTTTT. The rearrangement links TRBV7-3 to TRBJ2-2, with 11 bases matching TRBD2. The CDR3 runs 15 residues. V lost 5 bases to trimming and J lost 3 bases; unmatched junction nucleotides: 2. Germline values: CDR1 SGHTA, CDR2 FQGTGA.

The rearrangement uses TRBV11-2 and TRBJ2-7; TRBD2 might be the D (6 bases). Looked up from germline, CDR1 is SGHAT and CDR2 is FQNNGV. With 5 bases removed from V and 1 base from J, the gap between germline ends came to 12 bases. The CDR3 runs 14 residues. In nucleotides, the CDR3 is TGTGCCAGCAGCGCCTGGGACTTATCCTACGAGCAGTACTTC. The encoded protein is CASSAWDLSYEQYF. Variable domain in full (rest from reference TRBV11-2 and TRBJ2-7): EAGVAQSPRYKIIEKRQSVAFWCNPISGHATLYWYQQILGQGPKLLIQFQNNGVVDDSQLPKDRFSAERLKGVDSTLKIQPAKLEDSAVYLCASSAWDLSYEQYFGPGTRLTVT.

The CDR3 here is CATSRALAYEQYF. CDR3 nucleotides: TGTGCCACCAGCAGAGCTCTGGCCTACGAGCAGTACTTC. V is TRBV15 and J is TRBJ2-7; D is unresolved. The ends were cut back, 1 base at V and 2 bases at J, with 6 bases in the middle. Germline loops: CDR1 LNHNV, CDR2 YYDKDF (reference sequence). The CDR3 has 13 amino acids.

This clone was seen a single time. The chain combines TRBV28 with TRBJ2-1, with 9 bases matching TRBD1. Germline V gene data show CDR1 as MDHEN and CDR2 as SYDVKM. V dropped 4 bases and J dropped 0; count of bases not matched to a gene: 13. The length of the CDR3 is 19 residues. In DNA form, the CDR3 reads TGTGCCAGCAGTTACGACCTTATAGGGACAGGGAGCTCCTACAATGAGCAGTTCTTC. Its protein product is CASSYDLIGTGSSYNEQFF.

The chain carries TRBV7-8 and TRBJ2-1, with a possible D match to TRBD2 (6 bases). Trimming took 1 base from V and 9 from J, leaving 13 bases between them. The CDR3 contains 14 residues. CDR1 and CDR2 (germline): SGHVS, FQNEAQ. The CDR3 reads CASSLGASVFEQFF. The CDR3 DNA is TGTGCCAGCAGCTTAGGAGCTAGCGTATTTGAGCAGTTCTTC.

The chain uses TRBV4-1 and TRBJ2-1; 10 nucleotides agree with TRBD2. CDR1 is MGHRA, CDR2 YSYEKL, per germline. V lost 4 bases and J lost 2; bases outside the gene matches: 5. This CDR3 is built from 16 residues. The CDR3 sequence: CASSLSGGAAYNEQFF. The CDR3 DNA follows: TGCGCCAGCAGCCTGAGCGGGGGGGCCGCCTACAATGAGCAGTTCTTC.

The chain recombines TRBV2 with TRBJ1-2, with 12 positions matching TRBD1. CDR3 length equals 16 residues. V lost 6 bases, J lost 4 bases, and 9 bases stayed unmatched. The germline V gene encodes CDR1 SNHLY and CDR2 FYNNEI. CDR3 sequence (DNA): TGTGCCAGCAGGGCTGGGACAGGGGGCCCCTTCTATGGCTACACCTTC. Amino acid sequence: CASRAGTGGPFYGYTF.

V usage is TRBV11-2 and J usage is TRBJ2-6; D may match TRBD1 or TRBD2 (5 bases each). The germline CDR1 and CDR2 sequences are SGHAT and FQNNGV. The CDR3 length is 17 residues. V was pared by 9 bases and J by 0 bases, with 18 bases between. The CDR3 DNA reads TGTGCCAGTAGCAGGGACCGTCTGATCTCTGGGGCCAACGTCCTGACTTTC. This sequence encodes CASSRDRLISGANVLTF.

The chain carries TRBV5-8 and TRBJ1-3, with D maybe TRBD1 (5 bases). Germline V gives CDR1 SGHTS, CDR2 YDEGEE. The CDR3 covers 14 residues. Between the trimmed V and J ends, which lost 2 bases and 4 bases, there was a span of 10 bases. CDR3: CASSFDRYGNTIYF. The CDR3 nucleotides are TGTGCCAGCAGCTTTGACAGATACGGAAACACCATATATTTT.

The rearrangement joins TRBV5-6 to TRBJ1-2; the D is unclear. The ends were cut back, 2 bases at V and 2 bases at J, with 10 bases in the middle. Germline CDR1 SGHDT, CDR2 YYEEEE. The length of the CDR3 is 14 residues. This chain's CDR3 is CASSLPTGNYGYTF. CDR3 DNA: TGTGCCAGCAGCTTACCGACCGGGAACTATGGCTACACCTTC.

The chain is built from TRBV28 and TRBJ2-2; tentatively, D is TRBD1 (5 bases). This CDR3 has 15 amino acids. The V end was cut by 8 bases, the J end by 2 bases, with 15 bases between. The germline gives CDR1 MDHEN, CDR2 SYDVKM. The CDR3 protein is CASSPAGKNTGELFF. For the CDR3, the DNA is TGTGCCAGCTCGCCGGCAGGGAAAAACACCGGGGAGCTGTTTTTT. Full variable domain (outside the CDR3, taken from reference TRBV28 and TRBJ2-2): DVKVTQSSRYLVKRTGEKVFLECVQDMDHENMFWYRQDPGLGLRLIYFSYDVKMKEKGDIPEGYSVSREKKERFSLILESASTNQTSMYLCASSPAGKNTGELFFGEGSRLTVL.

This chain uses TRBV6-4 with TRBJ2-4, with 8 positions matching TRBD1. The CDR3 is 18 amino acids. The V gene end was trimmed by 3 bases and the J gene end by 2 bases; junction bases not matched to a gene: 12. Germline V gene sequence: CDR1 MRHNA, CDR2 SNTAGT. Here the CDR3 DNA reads TGTGCCAGCAGTGAGGAGAGTAGACAGGGGTGTCCCAAAAACATTCAGTACTTC. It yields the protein CASSEESRQGCPKNIQYF.

CDR3 coding DNA: TGTGCCTGGAGTTCCGGGACAGGGTACGACTACACCTTC. Its protein is CAWSSGTGYDYTF. The V and J genes are TRBV30 and TRBJ1-2; 9 nucleotides line up with TRBD1. The CDR3 sequence is 13 residues long. Germline-derived CDR1 and CDR2 are GTSNPN and SVGIG (reference sequence). The V segment lost 2 bases and the J segment 10 bases; nucleotides outside the gene matches: 8.

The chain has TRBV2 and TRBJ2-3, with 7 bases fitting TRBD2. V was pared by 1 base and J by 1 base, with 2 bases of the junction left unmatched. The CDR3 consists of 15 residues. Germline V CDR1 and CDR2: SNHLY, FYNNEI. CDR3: CASSEERGGTDTQYF. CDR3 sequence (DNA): TGTGCCAGCAGTGAAGAACGGGGGGGCACAGATACGCAGTATTTT.

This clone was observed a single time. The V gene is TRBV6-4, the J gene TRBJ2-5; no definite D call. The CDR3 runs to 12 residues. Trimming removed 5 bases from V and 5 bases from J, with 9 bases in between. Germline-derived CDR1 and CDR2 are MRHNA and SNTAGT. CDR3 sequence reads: CASSLPEETQYF. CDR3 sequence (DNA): TGTGCCAGCAGTCTACCGGAGGAGACCCAGTACTTC.